Sequencing of this TCR beta chain was carried out in a study of cytomegalovirus exposure and HLA in healthy donors. Across the whole study: The use of the same platform for the 110 or so validation repertoires and the 650 to 850 first-cohort repertoires was reported by a later analysis.

Donors were drawn from the approximately 120-subject validation cohort, separate from the approximately 700-subject first cohort. Findings and caveats of the study: That first-cohort TCR clusters tended to co-occur in the 130 or so validation repertoires was found in a later analysis.

On this clone: Its antigen remains unidentified.

The CDR3 extends over 13 amino acids. Per the germline V gene, CDR1 is SQVTM and CDR2 is ANQGSEA. The junction had 3 bases not matched to a gene; V was cut back by 4 bases and J by 1 base. Sequenced by immunoSEQ multiplex PCR; TCRdb stores in-frame clones only, minus some. This table holds about 110,000 clones, 95% found once. Sequencing was carried out using PBMCs. This TCR was recovered from a woman between 18 and 30 years old in good health and CMV-seronegative. V usage is TRBV29-1 and J usage is TRBJ2-7; TRBD2 matches 8 bases. As DNA, the CDR3 is TGCAGCGTTGTTTTAGCGGGATCCTACGAGCAGTACTTC. Its protein product is CSVVLAGSYEQYF.